This TCR beta chain was documented in a study of blood T cell repertoires in COVID-19. Turning to the study itself: COVID-19 samples, acute and convalescent, were from the United States, Italy and Spain.

Germline V gene lookup returns CDR1 SQVTM and CDR2 ANQGSEA. This CDR3 contains 15 residues. Trimming removed 6 bases at V and 0 bases at J, with 15 bases between. Residents of about two dozen US areas, aged about 18 to 95 years, made up the participants. Cohort assignment relied on participant-reported clinical history. Cohort 3 recovery required two negative PCRs, clearance, or symptom resolution. The method was immunoSEQ multiplex PCR; TCRdb's version includes in-frame clones alone and lacks a portion of them. The data contain over 150,000 clones, 75% to 85% of them singletons. The receptor comes from a man aged 40-55 years who had recovered from COVID-19. The J gene is TRBJ2-1, the V gene TRBV29-1; D may be TRBD2 (6 bases). Material: PBMCs or T cells enriched from blood (not recorded which). CDR3 nucleotide sequence: TGCAGCGTATCGGGACTCCCGAGCTCCTACAATGAGCAGTTCTTC. It translates to CSVSGLPSSYNEQFF.